This paragraph reports one TCR beta chain. Per the germline V gene, CDR1 is SGHRS and CDR2 is YFSETQ. This CDR3 has 17 amino acids. Trimming removed 2 bases at V and 1 base at J, with 15 bases between. TCRdb processed the RT-PCR reads anew with MiXCR; each CDR3 protein has one entry. The table records about 680,000 distinct CDR3 sequences, 11% to 15% of them present only once. The V call is TRBV5-1, the J call TRBJ2-2; D is unclear. The receptor was derived from a female donor in good health, serving as a healthy control. The sample was memory CD4+ T cells from blood. CDR3 amino acids: CASSFDIGRMNTGELFF. The CDR3 region has the DNA TGCGCCAGCAGCTTTGACATTGGACGGATGAACACCGGGGAGCTGTTTTTT.